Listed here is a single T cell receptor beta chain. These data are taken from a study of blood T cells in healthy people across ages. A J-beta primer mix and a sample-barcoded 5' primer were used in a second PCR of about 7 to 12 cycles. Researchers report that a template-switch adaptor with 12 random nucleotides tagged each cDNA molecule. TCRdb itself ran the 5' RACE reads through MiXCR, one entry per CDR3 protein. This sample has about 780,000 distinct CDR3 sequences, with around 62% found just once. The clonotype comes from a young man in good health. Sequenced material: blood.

The CDR3: CASSLDPGLGDTQYF. As DNA, the CDR3 is TGCGCCAGCAGCCTTGACCCGGGACTCGGGGATACGCAGTATTTT. The chain employs TRBV4-3 and TRBJ2-3; perhaps TRBD2 as D (6 bases). From germline, CDR1 is LGHNA and CDR2 YSLEER. V lost 4 bases to trimming and J lost 6 bases, with 17 bases between them. CDR3 length: 15 amino acids.